Listed below are T cell receptor beta chains from one sample, sequenced in a study of OX40 agonist ivuxolimab in advanced cancers. Assay used: immunoSEQ multiplex PCR; TCRdb lists only in-frame clones, some missing. The sample records 75,000 to 100,000 clones, roughly 89% being singletons. The source material was CD4+ or CD8+ T cells sorted from blood, sampled in a trial of the OX40 agonist ivuxolimab. The receptors here all came from an adult with an advanced solid tumor such as melanoma, head and neck, liver or kidney cancer. The CDR3 runs from the conserved cysteine through the conserved F or W. D genes are given only for firm matches. Only part of the rows carry a size: once, few, many, or a class if the clone is expanded.

>NA|NA|TRBV6-1|TRBJ2-2
CASSEGWWELFF
TGTGCCAGCAGTGAGGGGTGGTGGGAGCTGTTTTTT
>NA|NA|TRBV10-3|TRBJ2-7
CAIMARSGPYEQYF
TGTGCCATCATGGCGAGGTCCGGGCCCTACGAGCAGTACTTC
>NA|NA|TRBV2|TRBJ1-5
CASRADSKNQPQHF
TGTGCCAGCAGGGCGGACAGTAAGAATCAGCCCCAGCATTTT
>few|NA|TRBV6-6|TRBJ2-2
CASSLRGGSNTGELFF
TGTGCCAGCAGCCTCAGGGGAGGGTCGAACACCGGGGAGCTGTTTTTT
>NA|NA|TRBV5-1|TRBJ1-2
CASGTGLRGYTF
TGCGCCAGCGGAACAGGGTTAAGGGGCTACACCTTC
>few|NA|TRBV4-3|TRBJ2-7
CASSQDGTASYEQYF
TGCGCCAGCAGCCAAGACGGGACCGCATCCTACGAGCAGTACTTC
>NA|NA|TRBV6-5|TRBJ2-7
CATKAYRSSYEQYF
TGTGCCACCAAGGCGTACCGAAGCTCCTACGAGCAGTACTTC
>NA|NA|TRBV19|TRBJ1-5
CATRLIQGLGNQPQHF
TGTGCCACCCGACTCATACAGGGTCTCGGCAATCAGCCCCAGCATTTT
>NA|NA|TRBV18|TRBJ1-1
CASSPDTGTEAFF
TGTGCCAGCTCACCCGACACGGGGACTGAAGCTTTCTTT
>NA|NA|TRBV9|TRBJ1-2
CASSVDGGNYGYTF
TGTGCCAGCAGCGTAGACGGGGGCAACTATGGCTACACCTTC
>NA|TRBD1|TRBV5-4|TRBJ2-2
CASSWSDRGHGGELFF
TGTGCCAGCAGCTGGTCGGACAGGGGGCACGGCGGGGAGCTGTTTTTT
>NA|NA|TRBV27|TRBJ2-2
CASSYQQKLNTGELFF
TGTGCCAGCAGTTATCAGCAGAAACTTAACACCGGGGAGCTGTTTTTT
>NA|NA|TRBV5-1|TRBJ1-1
CASSLPGQTNTEAFF
TGCGCCAGCAGCTTACCCGGACAGACGAACACTGAAGCTTTCTTT
>once|NA|TRBV5-1|TRBJ2-1
CASSGAESSYNEQFF
TGCGCCAGCAGCGGGGCTGAGAGCTCCTACAATGAGCAGTTCTTC
>NA|TRBD1|TRBV5-1|TRBJ2-1
CASSTQGLGNEQFF
TGCGCCAGCAGCACACAGGGGCTGGGCAATGAGCAGTTCTTC
>NA|NA|TRBV6-5|TRBJ2-1
CASSYMDPTYNEQFF
TGTGCCAGCAGTTATATGGATCCTACCTACAATGAGCAGTTCTTC
>NA|NA|TRBV6-1|TRBJ2-7
CASSEAGTVAYEQYF
TGTGCCAGCAGTGAAGCCGGGACGGTAGCCTACGAGCAGTACTTC
>NA|NA|TRBV4-1|TRBJ2-3
CASSQDSVPDTQYF
TGCGCCAGCAGCCAAGATTCGGTTCCGGATACGCAGTATTTT
>NA|NA|TRBV6-4|TRBJ2-6
CASSDGHHSGANVLTF
TGTGCCAGCAGTGACGGGCACCACTCTGGGGCCAACGTCCTGACTTTC
>once|TRBD1|TRBV2|TRBJ1-1
CASRRDSLIRGNTEAFF
TGTGCCAGCAGAAGGGACAGCCTTATCCGGGGGAACACTGAAGCTTTCTTT
>NA|NA|TRBV5-1|TRBJ1-4
CASSRTGIGDEKLFF
TGCGCCAGCAGCCGTACAGGGATCGGAGATGAAAAACTGTTTTTT
>once|NA|TRBV7-3|TRBJ2-1
CASSLTGRGDYNEQFF
TGTGCCAGCAGCTTAACGGGCCGGGGCGATTACAATGAGCAGTTCTTC